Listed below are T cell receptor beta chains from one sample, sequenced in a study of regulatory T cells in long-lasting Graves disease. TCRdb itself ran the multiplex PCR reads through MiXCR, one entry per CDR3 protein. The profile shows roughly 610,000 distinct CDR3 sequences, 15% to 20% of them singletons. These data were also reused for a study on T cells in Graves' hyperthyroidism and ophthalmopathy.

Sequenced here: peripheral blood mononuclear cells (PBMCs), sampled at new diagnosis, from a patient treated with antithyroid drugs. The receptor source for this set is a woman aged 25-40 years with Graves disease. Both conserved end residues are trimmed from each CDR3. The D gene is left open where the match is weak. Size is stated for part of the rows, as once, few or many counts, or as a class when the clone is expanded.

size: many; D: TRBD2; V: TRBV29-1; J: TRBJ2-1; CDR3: SVLQPPGLAGGGYNEQF
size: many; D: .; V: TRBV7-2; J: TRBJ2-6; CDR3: ASSQSGAGANVLT
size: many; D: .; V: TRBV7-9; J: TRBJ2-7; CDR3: ASSPRLRPYEQY
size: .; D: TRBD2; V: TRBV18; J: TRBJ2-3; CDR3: ASSPGLDTDTQY
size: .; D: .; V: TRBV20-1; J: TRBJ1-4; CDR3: SARGQGTEKLF
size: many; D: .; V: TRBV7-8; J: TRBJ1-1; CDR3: ASSGMTRGTEAF
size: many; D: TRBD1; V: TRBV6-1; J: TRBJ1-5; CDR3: ASSPRRDRVSNQPQH
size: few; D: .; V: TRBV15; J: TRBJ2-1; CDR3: ATSSGNHNEQF
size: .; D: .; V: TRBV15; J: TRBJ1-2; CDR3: ATSRGWQAIIEGYT
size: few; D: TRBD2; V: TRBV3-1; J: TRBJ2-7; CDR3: ASSQGLAKIYEQY
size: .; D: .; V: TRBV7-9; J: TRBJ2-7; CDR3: ASSPVGGGTYEQY
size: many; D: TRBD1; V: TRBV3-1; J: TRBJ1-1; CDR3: ASSQVQGGAEAF
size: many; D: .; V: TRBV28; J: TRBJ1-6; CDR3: ASSSVGDGYSPLH
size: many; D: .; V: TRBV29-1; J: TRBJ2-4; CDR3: SVAGRLAKNIQY
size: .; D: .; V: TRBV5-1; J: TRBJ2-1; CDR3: ASSPSAFSGSLNEQF
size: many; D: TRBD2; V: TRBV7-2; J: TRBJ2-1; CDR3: ASVASGNEQF
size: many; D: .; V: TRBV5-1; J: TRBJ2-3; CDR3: ASSLGSSSYTDTQY
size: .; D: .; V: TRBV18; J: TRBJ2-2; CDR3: ASSRPQFSGELF
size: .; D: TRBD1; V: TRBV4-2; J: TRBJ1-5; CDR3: ASSHDTPGTGGQPQH
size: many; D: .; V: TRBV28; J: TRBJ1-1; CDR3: ASIRYGEAF
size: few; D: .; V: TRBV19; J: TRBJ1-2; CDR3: ASSIEDSWSYGYT
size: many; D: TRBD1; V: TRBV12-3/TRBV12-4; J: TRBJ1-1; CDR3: ASSPPGQGTEAF
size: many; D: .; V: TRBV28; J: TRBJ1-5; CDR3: ASSLLMSQPQH
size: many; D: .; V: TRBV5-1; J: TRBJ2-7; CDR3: ASSQVNPNYEQY
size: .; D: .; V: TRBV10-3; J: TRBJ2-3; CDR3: AIKGGGRDKGTDTQY
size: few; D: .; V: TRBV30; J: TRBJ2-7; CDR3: AWSVQSGVYEQY
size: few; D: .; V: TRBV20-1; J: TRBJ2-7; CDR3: SAALVPYEQY
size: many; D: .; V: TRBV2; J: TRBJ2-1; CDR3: APRGFYNEQF
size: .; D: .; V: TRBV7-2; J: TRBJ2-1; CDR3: ASSLPTTYPYNEQF
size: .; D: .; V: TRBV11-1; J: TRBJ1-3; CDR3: ASSSIGTGNTIY
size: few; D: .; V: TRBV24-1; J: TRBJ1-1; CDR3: ATRDNWNTEAF
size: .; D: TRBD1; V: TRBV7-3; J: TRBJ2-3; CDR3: ASSLTGNSDTQY
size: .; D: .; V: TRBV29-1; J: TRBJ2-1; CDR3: SVSTLFHYNEQF
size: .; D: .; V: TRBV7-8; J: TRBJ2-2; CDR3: ASRPRPNTGELF
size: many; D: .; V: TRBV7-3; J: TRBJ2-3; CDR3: ASSSRGGPEDTQY
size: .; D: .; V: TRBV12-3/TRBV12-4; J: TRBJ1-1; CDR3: ASTRRASEAF
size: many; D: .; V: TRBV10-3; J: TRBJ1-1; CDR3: AISETVGTEAF
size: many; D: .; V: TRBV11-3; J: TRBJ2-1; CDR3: ASSGRGLLNEQF
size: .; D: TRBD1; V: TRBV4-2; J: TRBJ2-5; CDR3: ASSPNRDSQETQY
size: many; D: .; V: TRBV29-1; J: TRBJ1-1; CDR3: SVVMSLGAVMNTEAF
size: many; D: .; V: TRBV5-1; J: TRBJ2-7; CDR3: ASSAQGLTYEQY
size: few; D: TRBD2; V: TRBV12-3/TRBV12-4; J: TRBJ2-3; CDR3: ASTWGRVADTQY
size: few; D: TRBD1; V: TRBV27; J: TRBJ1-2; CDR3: ASSAYDRAGYT
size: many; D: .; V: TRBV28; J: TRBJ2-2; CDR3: ASSLSQNTGELF
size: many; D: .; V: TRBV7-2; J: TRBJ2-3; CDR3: ASSHRPTAGTDTQY
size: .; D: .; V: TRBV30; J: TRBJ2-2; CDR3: AWCPRWANTGELF
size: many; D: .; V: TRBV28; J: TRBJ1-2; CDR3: ASREPEDGGYT